This T cell receptor beta chain is from a study of shared clonotypes between healthy human individuals. This clone was counted once. Here immunoSEQ multiplex PCR was the method, and the copy in TCRdb shows in-frame clones only, minus some. The sample holds over 700,000 clones, about two thirds seen once. Germline V gene lookup returns CDR1 SGHTA and CDR2 FQGTGA. This CDR3 comprises 14 residues. V shed 5 bases and J shed 6 bases, with 15 bases lying between them. Input material: memory CD4+ T cells sorted from blood. The subset is: CD45RA-negative fraction. The chain is built from TRBV7-3 and TRBJ2-3, with D perhaps matching TRBD1 (8 bases). This TCR came from a woman in her 30s in good health. This CDR3 reads CASSPTGGDDTQYF. The DNA for the CDR3 is TGTGCCAGCAGCCCAACAGGGGGGGACGATACGCAGTATTTT.